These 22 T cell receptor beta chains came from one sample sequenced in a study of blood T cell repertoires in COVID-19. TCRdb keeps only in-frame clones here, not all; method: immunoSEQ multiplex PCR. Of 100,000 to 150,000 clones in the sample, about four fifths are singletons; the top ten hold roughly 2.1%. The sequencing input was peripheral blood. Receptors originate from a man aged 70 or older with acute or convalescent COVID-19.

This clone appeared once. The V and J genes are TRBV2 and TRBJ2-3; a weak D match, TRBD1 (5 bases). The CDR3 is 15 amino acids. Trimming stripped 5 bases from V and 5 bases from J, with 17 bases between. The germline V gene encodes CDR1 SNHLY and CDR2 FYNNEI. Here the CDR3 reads CASSPGHIKQDTQYF. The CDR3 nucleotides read TGTGCCAGCAGTCCCGGACACATTAAACAAGATACGCAGTATTTT.

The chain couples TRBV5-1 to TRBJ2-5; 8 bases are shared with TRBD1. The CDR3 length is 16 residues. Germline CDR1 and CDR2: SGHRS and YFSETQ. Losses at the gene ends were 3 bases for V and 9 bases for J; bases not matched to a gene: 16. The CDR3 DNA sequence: TGCGCCAGCAGCTCACGCCCGGACAGGGTGAAAACTGCCCAGTACTTC. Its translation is CASSSRPDRVKTAQYF.

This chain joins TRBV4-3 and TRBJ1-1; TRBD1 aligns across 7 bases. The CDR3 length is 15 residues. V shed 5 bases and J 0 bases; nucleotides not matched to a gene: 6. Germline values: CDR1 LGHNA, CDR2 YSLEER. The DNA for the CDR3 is TGCGCCAGCAGCGGACGACAGGGCTTGAACACTGAAGCTTTCTTT. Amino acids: CASSGRQGLNTEAFF.

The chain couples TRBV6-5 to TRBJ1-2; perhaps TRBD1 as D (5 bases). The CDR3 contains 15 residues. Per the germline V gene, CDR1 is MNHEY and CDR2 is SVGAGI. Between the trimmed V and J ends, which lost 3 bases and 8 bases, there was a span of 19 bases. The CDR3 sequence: CASSYSQNRNQGYTF. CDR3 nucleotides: TGTGCCAGCAGTTATTCTCAGAACAGGAATCAGGGCTACACCTTC.

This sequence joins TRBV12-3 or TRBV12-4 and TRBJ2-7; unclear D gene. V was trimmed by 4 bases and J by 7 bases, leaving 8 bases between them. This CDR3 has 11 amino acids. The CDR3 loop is CASSSRSEQYF. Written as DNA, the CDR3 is TGTGCCAGCAGTTCTCGTTCTGAGCAGTACTTC.

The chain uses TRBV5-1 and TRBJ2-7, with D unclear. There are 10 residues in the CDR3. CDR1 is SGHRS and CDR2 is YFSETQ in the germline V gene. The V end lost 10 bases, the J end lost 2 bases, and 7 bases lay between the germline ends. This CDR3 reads CALRAYEQYF. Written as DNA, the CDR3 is TGCGCCCTTCGGGCCTACGAGCAGTACTTC.

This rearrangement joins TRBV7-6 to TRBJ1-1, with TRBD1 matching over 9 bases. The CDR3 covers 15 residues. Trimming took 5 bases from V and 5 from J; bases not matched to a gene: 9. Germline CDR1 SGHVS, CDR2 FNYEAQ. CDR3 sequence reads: CASSMKQGAPTEAFF. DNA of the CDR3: TGTGCCAGCAGCATGAAACAGGGGGCCCCGACTGAAGCTTTCTTT.

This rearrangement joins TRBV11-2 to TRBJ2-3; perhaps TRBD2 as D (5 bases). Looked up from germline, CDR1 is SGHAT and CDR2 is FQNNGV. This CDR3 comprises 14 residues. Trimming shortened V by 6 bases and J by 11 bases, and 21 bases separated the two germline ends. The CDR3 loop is CASSPDLGVRGQYF. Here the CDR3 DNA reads TGTGCCAGCAGTCCAGACTTGGGAGTGCGTGGGCAGTATTTT.

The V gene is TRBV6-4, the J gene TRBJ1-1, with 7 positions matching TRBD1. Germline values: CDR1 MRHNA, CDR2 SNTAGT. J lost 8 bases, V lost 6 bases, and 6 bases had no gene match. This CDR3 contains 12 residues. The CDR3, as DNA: TGTGCCAGCAGCGGGACAGTCTTGGAAGCTTTCTTT. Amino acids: CASSGTVLEAFF.

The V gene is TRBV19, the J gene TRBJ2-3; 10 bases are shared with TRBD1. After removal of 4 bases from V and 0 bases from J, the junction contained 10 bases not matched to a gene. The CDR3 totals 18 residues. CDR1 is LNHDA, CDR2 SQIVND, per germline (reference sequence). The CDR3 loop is CASSKRTGGTSSTDTQYF. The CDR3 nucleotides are TGTGCCAGTAGTAAAAGGACAGGGGGGACTTCTAGCACAGATACGCAGTATTTT.

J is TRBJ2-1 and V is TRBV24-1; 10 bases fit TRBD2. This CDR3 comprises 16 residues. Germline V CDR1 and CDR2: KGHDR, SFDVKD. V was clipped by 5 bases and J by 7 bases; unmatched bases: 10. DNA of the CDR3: TGTGCCACCAGTGCCCACGGGACTAGCGACGGAAATGAGCAGTTCTTC. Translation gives CATSAHGTSDGNEQFF.

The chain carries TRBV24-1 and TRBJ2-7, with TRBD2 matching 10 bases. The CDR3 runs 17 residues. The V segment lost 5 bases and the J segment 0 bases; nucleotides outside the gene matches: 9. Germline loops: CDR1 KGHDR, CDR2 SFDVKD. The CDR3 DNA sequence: TGTGCCACCAGTGTCGCGGTAGCGGGGGGAGGCTCCTACGAGCAGTACTTC. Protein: CATSVAVAGGGSYEQYF.

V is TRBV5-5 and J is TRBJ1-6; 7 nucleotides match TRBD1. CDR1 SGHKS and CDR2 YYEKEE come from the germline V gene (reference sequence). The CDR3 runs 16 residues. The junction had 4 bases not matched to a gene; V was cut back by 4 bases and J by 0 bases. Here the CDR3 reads CASSAWTGSYNSPLHF. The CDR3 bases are TGTGCCAGCAGCGCCTGGACAGGCTCCTATAATTCACCCCTCCACTTT.

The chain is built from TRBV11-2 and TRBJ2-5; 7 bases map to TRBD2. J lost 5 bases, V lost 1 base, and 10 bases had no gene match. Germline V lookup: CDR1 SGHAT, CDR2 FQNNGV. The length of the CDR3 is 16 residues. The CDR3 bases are TGTGCCAGCAGCTTAGCTCCCCCGTCCGGGAGGGAGACCCAGTACTTC. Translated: CASSLAPPSGRETQYF. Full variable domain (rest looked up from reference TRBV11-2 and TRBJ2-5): EAGVAQSPRYKIIEKRQSVAFWCNPISGHATLYWYQQILGQGPKLLIQFQNNGVVDDSQLPKDRFSAERLKGVDSTLKIQPAKLEDSAVYLCASSLAPPSGRETQYFGPGTRLLVL.

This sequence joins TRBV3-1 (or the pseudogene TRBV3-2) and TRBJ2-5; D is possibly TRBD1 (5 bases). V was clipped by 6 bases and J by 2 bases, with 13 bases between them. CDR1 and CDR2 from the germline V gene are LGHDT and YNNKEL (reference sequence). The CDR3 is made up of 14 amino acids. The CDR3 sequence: CASRQQASQETQYF. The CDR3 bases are TGTGCCAGCAGGCAACAGGCCAGTCAAGAGACCCAGTACTTC.

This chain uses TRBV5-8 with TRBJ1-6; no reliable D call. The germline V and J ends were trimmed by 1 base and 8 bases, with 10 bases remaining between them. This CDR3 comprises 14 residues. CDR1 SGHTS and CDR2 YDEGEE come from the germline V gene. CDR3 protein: CASSLRGWDSPLHF. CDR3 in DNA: TGTGCCAGCAGCTTGCGGGGTTGGGATTCACCCCTCCACTTT.

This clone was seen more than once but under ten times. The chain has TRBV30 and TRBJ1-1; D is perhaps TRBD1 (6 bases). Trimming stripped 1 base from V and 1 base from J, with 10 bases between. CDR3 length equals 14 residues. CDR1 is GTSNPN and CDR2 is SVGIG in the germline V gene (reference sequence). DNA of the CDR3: TGTGCCTGGAGTGGGGGGCTTGGGAACACTGAAGCTTTCTTT. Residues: CAWSGGLGNTEAFF.

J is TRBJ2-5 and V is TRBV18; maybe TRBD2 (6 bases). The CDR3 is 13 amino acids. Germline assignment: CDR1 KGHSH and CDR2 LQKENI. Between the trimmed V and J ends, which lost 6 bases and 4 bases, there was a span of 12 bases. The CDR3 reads CASSTGLRETQYF. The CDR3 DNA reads TGTGCCAGCTCTACGGGACTGAGAGAGACCCAGTACTTC.

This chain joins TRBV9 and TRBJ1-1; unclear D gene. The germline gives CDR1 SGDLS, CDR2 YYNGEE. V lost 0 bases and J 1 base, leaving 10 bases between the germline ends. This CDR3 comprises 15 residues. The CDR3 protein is CASSVVVSRNTEAFF. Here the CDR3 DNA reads TGTGCCAGCAGCGTAGTGGTGTCGAGGAACACTGAAGCTTTCTTT.

CDR3 bases: TGTGCCAGTAGTGGTTTTGGGGAGTTGGCTTTCTTT. It codes for CASSGFGELAFF. V usage is TRBV19 and J usage is TRBJ1-1; D not certain. The CDR3 is 12 amino acids. Per the germline V gene, CDR1 is LNHDA and CDR2 is SQIVND (reference sequence). The ends were cut back, 5 bases at V and 11 bases at J, with 15 bases in the middle.

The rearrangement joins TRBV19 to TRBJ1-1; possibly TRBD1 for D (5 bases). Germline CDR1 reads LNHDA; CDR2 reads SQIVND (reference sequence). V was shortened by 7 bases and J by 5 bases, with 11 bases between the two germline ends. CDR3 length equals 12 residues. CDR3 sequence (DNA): TGTGCCAGTATCTCCAGGGTAACTGAAGCTTTCTTT. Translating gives CASISRVTEAFF.

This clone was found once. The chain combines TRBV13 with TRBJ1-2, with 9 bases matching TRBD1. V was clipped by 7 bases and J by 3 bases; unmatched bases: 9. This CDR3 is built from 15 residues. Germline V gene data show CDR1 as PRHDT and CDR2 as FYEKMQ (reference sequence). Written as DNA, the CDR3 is TGTGCCAGCAAGGACAGGGGAGAGGGGGACTATGGCTACACCTTC. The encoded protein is CASKDRGEGDYGYTF.